These 8 T cell receptor beta chains originate from one sample sequenced in a study of T cell repertoires in cytomegalovirus infection (dated by TCRdb to about 2019). The listed sequencing device is Illumina HiSeq 1500. TCRdb applied fastp at Q25 and MiXCR to the public reads, then kept only in-frame beta chains. Entries are consolidated by CDR3 protein sequence, retaining the most common genes and DNA. The sample table holds roughly 760,000 distinct CDR3 sequences, of which 35% to 45% were seen once. Under 3.5% of the sample goes to the ten largest clones. The source material was PBMCs. These receptors were collected from a human donor in good health (CMV status not recorded). Some clones in this sample may be carry-over from other donors' samples.

The sample holds a few counts of this clonotype. The junction shows a germline mismatch at one end, possibly a read error. This chain joins TRBV7-7 and TRBJ2-2; D may be TRBD1 or TRBD2 (5 bases each). CDR1 SSHAT and CDR2 FNYEAQ come from the germline V gene (reference sequence). The CDR3 has 16 amino acids. This CDR3 reads CASSLAAGTLAGELFF. CDR3 DNA sequence: TGTGCTAGCAGCTTAGCCGCAGGGACGTTGGCCGGGGAGCTGTTTTTT.

This clonotype was observed at least ten times. The chain has TRBV7-3 and TRBJ2-3; D not certain. Germline loops: CDR1 SGHTA, CDR2 FQGTGA. This CDR3 is built from 12 residues. V was shortened by 5 bases and J by 5 bases, with 8 bases between the two germline ends. In nucleotides, the CDR3 is TGTGCCAGCAGCCCTAACGGAGATACGCAGTATTTT. Its translation: CASSPNGDTQYF.

The genes are TRBV28 and TRBJ1-2; 8 nucleotides align to TRBD1. The germline V gene has CDR1 MDHEN and CDR2 SYDVKM. V gave up 2 bases and J gave up 8 bases; unmatched junction bases: 13. The CDR3 is 16 amino acids. Here the CDR3 reads CASSLGTGGTLGGYTF. The CDR3, as DNA: TGTGCCAGCAGTTTAGGAACAGGGGGAACCCTAGGGGGCTACACCTTC.

The chain couples TRBV4-2 to TRBJ2-2; 9 bases match TRBD2. V lost 0 bases, J lost 5 bases, and 4 bases stayed unmatched. The CDR3 is made up of 16 amino acids. Germline V lookup: CDR1 LGHNA, CDR2 YNFKEQ. The CDR3 sequence is CASSQDAGGWTGELFF. DNA of the CDR3: TGTGCCAGCAGCCAAGATGCGGGAGGGTGGACCGGGGAGCTGTTTTTT.

This clonotype has just one count. This chain connects TRBV20-1 to TRBJ1-5; maybe TRBD1 (5 bases). The CDR3 is made up of 10 amino acids. Germline values: CDR1 DFQATT, CDR2 SNEGSKA (reference sequence). Trimming removed 3 bases from V and 14 bases from J, with 11 bases in between. CDR3 residues: CSASRGPEHF. Written as DNA, the CDR3 is TGCAGTGCTAGTCGGGGACCGGAGCATTTT.

This clonotype turned up a few times. This chain uses TRBV28 with TRBJ1-5; 10 bases are a match to TRBD1. The V and J ends lost 6 bases and 3 bases, in that order; junction bases with no gene match: 17. CDR3 size: 19 residues. CDR1 and CDR2 from the germline V gene are MDHEN and SYDVKM. This CDR3 is CASRLPPGQGPRDNQPQHF. CDR3 sequence (DNA): TGTGCCAGCAGACTTCCCCCGGGACAGGGGCCGAGAGACAATCAGCCCCAGCATTTT. The full variable domain, rest sourced from reference TRBV28 and TRBJ1-5, is DVKVTQSSRYLVKRTGEKVFLECVQDMDHENMFWYRQDPGLGLRLIYFSYDVKMKEKGDIPEGYSVSREKKERFSLILESASTNQTSMYLCASRLPPGQGPRDNQPQHFGDGTRLSIL.

This clonotype was counted only a few times. The V gene is TRBV27, the J gene TRBJ2-3, with unresolved D. The germline CDR1 and CDR2 sequences are MNHEY and SMNVEV (reference sequence). V lost 0 bases, J lost 3 bases, and 16 bases lay in between. CDR3 length: 17 amino acids. Written as DNA, the CDR3 is TGTGCCAGCAGTTTATCCGACCGAGAAGCTAGAACAGATACGCAGTATTTT. Translating gives CASSLSDREARTDTQYF.

In its sample, this clonotype was seen a few times. CDR3 sequence reads: CASRGLADTQYF. Here the CDR3 DNA reads TGTGCCAGCAGGGGACTAGCAGATACGCAGTATTTT. The chain is built from TRBV12-3 or TRBV12-4 and TRBJ2-3; TRBD2 agrees at 8 bases. CDR3 length: 12 residues. V was clipped by 6 bases and J by 4 bases; unmatched bases: 0.